Below are 23 T cell receptor beta chains sequenced from a single sample in a study of blood T cell repertoires in COVID-19. Profiling relied on immunoSEQ multiplex PCR, and the TCRdb table lists in-frame clones only, not all of them. Among around 180,000 clones, 80% to 85% were seen once, and the ten largest hold about 12%. The sample was peripheral blood. These receptors were taken from an elderly woman with COVID-19, enrolled during active disease.

The rearrangement links TRBV2 to TRBJ1-2, with a possible D match to TRBD1 (5 bases). Looked up from germline, CDR1 is SNHLY and CDR2 is FYNNEI. The V end lost 3 bases, the J end lost 3 bases, and 14 bases lay between the germline ends. This CDR3 region has 15 residues. Written as DNA, the CDR3 is TGTGCCAGCAGTGAGAGCTTGGGGCAGCACTATGGCTACACCTTC. It encodes CASSESLGQHYGYTF.

The V gene is TRBV29-1, the J gene TRBJ2-3; TRBD1 aligns across 7 bases. Trimming at V came to 6 bases and at J to 4 bases, leaving 7 bases not matched to a gene. The CDR3 has 13 amino acids. Germline V gene data show CDR1 as SQVTM and CDR2 as ANQGSEA. CDR3 loop: CSVHGTGADTQYF. CDR3 nucleotides: TGCAGCGTCCATGGTACAGGGGCAGATACGCAGTATTTT.

This chain connects TRBV5-1 to TRBJ2-7, with TRBD1 identical over 9 bases. This CDR3 comprises 13 residues. The germline gives CDR1 SGHRS, CDR2 YFSETQ. Trimming removed 1 base from V and 6 bases from J; junction bases left unmatched: 2. CDR3 in amino acids: CASSLRQGGEQYF. Written as DNA, the CDR3 is TGCGCCAGCAGCTTGCGACAGGGGGGCGAGCAGTACTTC.

The V call is TRBV5-1, the J call TRBJ1-1; 9 positions match TRBD1. Germline values: CDR1 SGHRS, CDR2 YFSETQ. Losses at the gene ends were 0 bases for V and 4 bases for J; bases not matched to a gene: 16. The CDR3 is 19 amino acids. The CDR3 is CASSLGLGQGFNWPTEAFF. CDR3 nucleotides: TGCGCCAGCAGCTTGGGACTCGGACAGGGGTTTAACTGGCCCACTGAAGCTTTCTTT.

This chain joins TRBV2 and TRBJ1-4; 10 bases are a match to TRBD1. V was pared by 8 bases and J by 4 bases, with 4 bases of the junction left unmatched. From germline, CDR1 is SNHLY and CDR2 FYNNEI. This CDR3 has 14 residues. As DNA, the CDR3 is TGTGCCAGCTGGGGGGACAGGGGTAATGAAAAACTGTTTTTT. The encoded protein is CASWGDRGNEKLFF.

This clone came up a few times. This chain joins TRBV5-6 and TRBJ1-2; TRBD1 is a possible D gene (5 bases). Germline V gene data show CDR1 as SGHDT and CDR2 as YYEEEE. The V end was cut by 2 bases, the J end by 5 bases, with 13 bases between. The CDR3 is 14 residues long. In DNA, the CDR3 is TGTGCCAGCAGCTTCGGCCAGGGAGGGTATGGCTACACCTTC. Protein: CASSFGQGGYGYTF. The full variable domain, its missing parts supplied by reference TRBV5-6 and TRBJ1-2, is DAGVTQSPTHLIKTRGQQVTLRCSPKSGHDTVSWYQQALGQGPQFIFQYYEEEERQRGNFPDRFSGHQFPNYSSELNVNALLLGDSALYLCASSFGQGGYGYTFGSGTRLTVV.

This clone has only a few counts. The chain employs TRBV19 and TRBJ1-1; D is unresolved. CDR3 length: 15 residues. CDR1 is LNHDA, CDR2 SQIVND, per germline (reference sequence). The ends were cut back, 6 bases at V and 1 base at J, with 15 bases in the middle. CDR3 in amino acids: CASRSDGGSNTEAFF. The DNA of the CDR3 is TGTGCCAGTAGGTCGGATGGCGGTTCGAACACTGAAGCTTTCTTT.

CDR3 bases: TGTGCCAGCAGCAGGACTAGCGGGAGACAAGAGACCCAGTACTTC. The encoded protein is CASSRTSGRQETQYF. The chain uses TRBV7-2 and TRBJ2-5; 13 positions agree with TRBD2. V lost 5 bases to trimming and J lost 2 bases; unmatched junction nucleotides: 2. CDR1 and CDR2 (germline): SGHTA, FQGNSA. CDR3 size: 15 residues. The complete variable domain, with remaining parts taken from reference TRBV7-2 and TRBJ2-5, reads GAGVSQSPSNKVTEKGKDVELRCDPISGHTALYWYRQSLGQGLEFLIYFQGNSAPDKSGLPSDRFSAERTGGSVSTLTIQRTQQEDSAVYLCASSRTSGRQETQYFGPGTRLLVL.

This clone was found once. J is TRBJ2-1 and V is TRBV11-3; 11 bases are shared with TRBD2. V shed 3 bases, J shed 6 bases, and the junction held 4 bases outside the gene matches. The CDR3 runs 15 residues. The germline gives CDR1 SGHNT, CDR2 YENEEA. Written as DNA, the CDR3 is TGTGCCAGCAGCTTTAGCGGGGGGGCCTTCAATGAGCAGTTCTTC. It codes for CASSFSGGAFNEQFF.

The chain carries TRBV7-9 and TRBJ2-3; 7 bases align to TRBD2. Trimming removed 1 base from V and 5 bases from J; junction bases left unmatched: 9. The CDR3 spans 16 residues. Germline values: CDR1 SEHNR, CDR2 FQNEAQ (reference sequence). In DNA form, the CDR3 reads TGTGCCAGCAGCTTAGGGGACTACTTATTGGGAGATACGCAGTATTTT. Translated, it gives CASSLGDYLLGDTQYF.

The J gene is TRBJ2-3, the V gene TRBV6-5; no reliable D call. Trimming took 5 bases from V and 0 from J, leaving 9 bases between them. Germline V gives CDR1 MNHEY, CDR2 SVGAGI. This CDR3 has 14 amino acids. The CDR3 loop reads CASSRSSSTDTQYF. The DNA for the CDR3 is TGTGCCAGCAGTCGCAGTTCTAGCACAGATACGCAGTATTTT.

The V and J genes are TRBV9 and TRBJ2-7; 11 positions agree with TRBD1. The CDR3 sequence is 17 residues long. Trimming removed 3 bases from V and 4 bases from J; junction bases left unmatched: 12. Germline assignment: CDR1 SGDLS and CDR2 YYNGEE. CDR3 in amino acids: CASSANRAGTGGYEQYF. Here the CDR3 DNA reads TGTGCCAGCAGCGCGAATCGCGCCGGGACAGGGGGTTACGAGCAGTACTTC.

The V and J genes are TRBV5-5 and TRBJ2-6; TRBD2 might be the D (6 bases). The CDR3 contains 17 residues. Trimming took 2 bases from V and 4 from J, leaving 16 bases between them. Germline V gene data show CDR1 as SGHKS and CDR2 as YYEKEE (reference sequence). The CDR3: CASSLVGGVTGANVLTF. The CDR3 DNA follows: TGTGCCAGCAGCTTAGTGGGGGGAGTGACCGGGGCCAACGTCCTGACTTTC.

The V call is TRBV9, the J call TRBJ2-2; unclear D gene. This CDR3 is built from 14 residues. V was cut by 0 bases and J by 6 bases, with 9 bases left in between. Germline V gene lookup returns CDR1 SGDLS and CDR2 YYNGEE. CDR3 bases: TGTGCCAGCAGCGTAGGGGTGGGCTCCGGGGAGCTGTTTTTT. This translates into CASSVGVGSGELFF.

V and J are TRBV3-1 (or the pseudogene TRBV3-2) and TRBJ2-5; 12 bases agree with TRBD2. Unmatched junction bases numbered 2, after V lost 4 bases and J lost 5 bases. The CDR3 runs to 14 residues. Germline CDR1 is LGHDT and CDR2 is YNNKEL (reference sequence). The CDR3 DNA sequence: TGTGCCAGCAGCCTCGGGACTAGCGGGGAGACCCAGTACTTC. Translated, it gives CASSLGTSGETQYF.

The chain uses TRBV28 and TRBJ2-7; 11 positions match TRBD1. J lost 2 bases, V lost 7 bases, and 10 bases had no gene match. The CDR3 runs 16 residues. Germline loops: CDR1 MDHEN, CDR2 SYDVKM. In nucleotides, the CDR3 is TGTGCCAGCAAACTACCCGGGACAGGGGGTACCTACGAGCAGTACTTC. Translation gives CASKLPGTGGTYEQYF.

This clone has more than one count but fewer than ten. J is TRBJ1-5 and V is TRBV19, with 9 bases fitting TRBD1. Trimming took 1 base from V and 4 from J; bases not matched to a gene: 5. Germline-derived CDR1 and CDR2 are LNHDA and SQIVND (reference sequence). The CDR3 loop spans 16 amino acids. This CDR3 is CASSIASTGGNQPQHF. In DNA, the CDR3 is TGTGCCAGTAGTATAGCCTCGACAGGGGGGAATCAGCCCCAGCATTTT.

The chain couples TRBV5-4 to TRBJ1-6; TRBD1 matches at 7 bases. The CDR3 is 16 residues long. CDR1 and CDR2 from the germline V gene are SGHNT and YYREEE (reference sequence). The V gene end was trimmed by 2 bases and the J gene end by 4 bases; junction bases not matched to a gene: 6. DNA for the CDR3: TGTGCCAGCAGCTTTGACAGGGTTTTATATAATTCACCCCTCCACTTT. This translates into CASSFDRVLYNSPLHF.

The chain is built from TRBV7-2 and TRBJ1-2; no clear D gene. V was pared by 2 bases and J by 6 bases, with 10 bases between. Germline CDR1 reads SGHTA; CDR2 reads FQGNSA. There are 13 residues in the CDR3. The CDR3 reads CASSLTTAHGYTF. The CDR3, as DNA: TGTGCCAGCAGCTTAACAACAGCTCATGGCTACACCTTC.

This chain uses TRBV5-1 with TRBJ2-2, with 12 bases lining up with TRBD1. V shed 0 bases, J shed 5 bases, and the junction held 5 bases outside the gene matches. CDR3 size: 17 residues. Germline values: CDR1 SGHRS, CDR2 YFSETQ. The CDR3 nucleotides are TGCGCCAGCAGCTTGGCACCGGGACAGGGGGCGACCGGGGAGCTGTTTTTT. Encoded protein: CASSLAPGQGATGELFF.

The chain combines TRBV2 with TRBJ2-7; a weak D match, TRBD2 (7 bases). V was cut by 8 bases and J by 5 bases, with 16 bases left in between. CDR3 size: 13 residues. Germline CDR1 is SNHLY and CDR2 is FYNNEI. CDR3 in DNA: TGTGCCAGCTGCCTCGCGGGGGCCCACGAGCAGTACTTC. Translating it yields CASCLAGAHEQYF.

This chain joins TRBV29-1 and TRBJ1-2; D is perhaps TRBD1 (5 bases). Per germline, CDR1 SQVTM and CDR2 ANQGSEA. This CDR3 region has 14 residues. V was trimmed by 1 base and J by 3 bases, leaving 12 bases between them. CDR3 loop: CSVEGLTGDYGYTF. The CDR3 DNA reads as TGCAGCGTTGAAGGCCTTACAGGAGACTATGGCTACACCTTC.

Here the CDR3 DNA reads TGTGCCAGCAGTGGGACAGGGCCCGAGCAGTACTTC. It translates to CASSGTGPEQYF. V and J are TRBV12-3 or TRBV12-4 and TRBJ2-7; 9 bases are a match to TRBD1. This CDR3 has 12 amino acids. V lost 5 bases, J lost 6 bases, and 2 bases stayed unmatched.